This TCR beta chain was retrieved from a study of T cell changes during pregnancy in multiple sclerosis. Clones were read by immunoSEQ multiplex PCR, and TCRdb kept only the in-frame ones, dropping some. The sample lists over 90,000 clones; around 90% were seen once. This CDR3 is built from 14 residues. Trimming removed 4 bases from V and 4 bases from J; junction bases left unmatched: 1. The germline V gene encodes CDR1 SEHNR and CDR2 FQNEAQ (reference sequence). V usage is TRBV7-9 and J usage is TRBJ1-5; 10 nucleotides line up with TRBD1. The origin of this receptor is a female donor with multiple sclerosis, enrolled in a pregnancy study. The source was peripheral blood, collected before pregnancy. CDR3 DNA: TGTGCCAGCAGCTCGGACAGGGGGAATCAGCCCCAGCATTTT. As protein: CASSSDRGNQPQHF.